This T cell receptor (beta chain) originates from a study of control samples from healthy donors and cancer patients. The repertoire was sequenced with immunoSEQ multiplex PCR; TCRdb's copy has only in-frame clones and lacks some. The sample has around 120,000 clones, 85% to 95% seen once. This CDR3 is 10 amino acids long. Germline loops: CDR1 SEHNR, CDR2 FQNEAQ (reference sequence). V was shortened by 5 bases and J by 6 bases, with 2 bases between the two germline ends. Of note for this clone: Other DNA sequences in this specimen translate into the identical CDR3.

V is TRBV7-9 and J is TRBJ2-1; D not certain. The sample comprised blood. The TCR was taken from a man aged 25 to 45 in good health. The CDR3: CASSPNEQFF. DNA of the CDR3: TGTGCCAGCAGCCCCAATGAGCAGTTCTTC.